This T cell receptor beta chain was sequenced for a study of blood T cell repertoires in COVID-19. Here immunoSEQ multiplex PCR was the method, and the copy in TCRdb shows in-frame clones only, minus some. The sample holds more than 95,000 clones, 85% seen once. V was pared by 0 bases and J by 3 bases, with 7 bases of the junction left unmatched. The CDR3 contains 16 residues. Per the germline V gene, CDR1 is MGHRA and CDR2 is YSYEKL. The sequence came from a woman aged 80 or over with acute or convalescent COVID-19. Sequencing input: peripheral blood. The chain joins TRBV4-1 to TRBJ1-2, with 7 positions matching TRBD1. CDR3 sequence (DNA): TGCGCCAGCAGCCAAGATTTCGGACAGGCAGACTATGGCTACACCTTC. Its protein is CASSQDFGQADYGYTF.